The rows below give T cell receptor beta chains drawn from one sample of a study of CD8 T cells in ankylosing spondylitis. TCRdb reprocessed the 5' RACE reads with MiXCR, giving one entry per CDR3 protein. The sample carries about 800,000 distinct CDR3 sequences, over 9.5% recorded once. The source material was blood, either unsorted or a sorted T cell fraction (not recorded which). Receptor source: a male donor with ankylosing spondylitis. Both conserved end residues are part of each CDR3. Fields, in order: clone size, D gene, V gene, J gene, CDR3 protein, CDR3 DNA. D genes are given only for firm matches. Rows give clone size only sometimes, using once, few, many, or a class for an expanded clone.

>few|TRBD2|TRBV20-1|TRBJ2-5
CSARAGVRETQYF
TGCAGTGCCAGGGCGGGAGTGAGAGAGACCCAGTACTTC
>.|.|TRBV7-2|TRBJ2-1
CASSPSDNEQFF
TGTGCCAGCAGCCCCTCGGACAATGAGCAGTTCTTC
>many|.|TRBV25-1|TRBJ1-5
CASSDWGPQHF
TGTGCCAGCAGTGACTGGGGGCCCCAGCATTTT
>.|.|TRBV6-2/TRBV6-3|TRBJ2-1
CASKEMGLYNEQFF
TGTGCCAGCAAAGAAATGGGACTTTACAATGAGCAGTTCTTC
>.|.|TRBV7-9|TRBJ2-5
CASSWTSEGTQYF
TGTGCCAGCAGCTGGACCTCCGAGGGGACCCAGTACTTC
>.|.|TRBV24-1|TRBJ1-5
CATSARQVHSNQPQHF
TGTGCCACCAGTGCCCGACAGGTCCATAGCAATCAGCCCCAGCATTTT
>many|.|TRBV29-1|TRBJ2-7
CSVEGGYEQYF
TGCAGCGTTGAAGGGGGCTACGAGCAGTACTTC
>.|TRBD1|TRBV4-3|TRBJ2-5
CASSPFGTGGFEQETQYF
TGCGCCAGCAGCCCATTCGGGACAGGGGGCTTTGAGCAAGAGACCCAGTACTTC
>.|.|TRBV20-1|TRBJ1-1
CSAGGHNTEAFF
TGCAGTGCGGGAGGACACAACACTGAAGCTTTCTTT
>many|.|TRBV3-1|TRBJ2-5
CASSRRTLEETQYF
TGTGCCAGCAGCCGCAGGACACTCGAAGAGACCCAGTACTTC
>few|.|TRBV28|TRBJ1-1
CASSLSYIHTGLDTEAFF
TGTGCCAGCAGTTTATCCTACATACACACAGGGCTAGACACTGAAGCTTTCTTT
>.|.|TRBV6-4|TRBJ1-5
CASSDSRQPQHF
TGTGCCAGCAGTGACTCGAGACAGCCCCAGCATTTT
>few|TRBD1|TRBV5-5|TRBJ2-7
CASSRAGGEQYF
TGTGCCAGCAGTCGGGCAGGGGGCGAGCAGTACTTC
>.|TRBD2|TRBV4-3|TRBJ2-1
CASSQTSGNNEQFF
TGCGCCAGCAGCCAAACTAGCGGAAACAATGAGCAGTTCTTC
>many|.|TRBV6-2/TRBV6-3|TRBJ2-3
CASSYAGPTDTQYF
TGTGCCAGCAGTTACGCCGGACCCACGGATACGCAGTATTTT
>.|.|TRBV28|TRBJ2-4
CASTSPLGIPSAKNIQYF
TGTGCCAGCACCTCCCCATTAGGGATTCCGTCGGCCAAAAACATTCAGTACTTC
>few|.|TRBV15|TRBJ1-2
CATSRDLPGRLNYGYTF
TGTGCCACCAGCAGAGATCTTCCAGGCAGATTAAACTATGGCTACACCTTC
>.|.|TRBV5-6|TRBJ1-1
CASSPAPARNTEAFF
TGTGCCAGCAGCCCGGCCCCGGCTCGGAACACTGAAGCTTTCTTT
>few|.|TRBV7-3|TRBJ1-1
CASSPPGGGEAFF
TGTGCCAGCAGCCCACCGGGGGGCGGTGAAGCTTTCTTT
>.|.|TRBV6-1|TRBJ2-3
CASSEDGRTDTQYF
TGTGCCAGCAGTGAAGATGGGCGCACAGATACGCAGTATTTT
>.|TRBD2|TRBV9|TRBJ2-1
CASSVGVAGLNEQFF
TGTGCCAGCAGCGTAGGAGTAGCGGGGCTCAATGAGCAGTTCTTC
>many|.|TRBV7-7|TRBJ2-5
CASSLGRTVQETQYF
TGTGCTAGCAGCTTAGGAAGGACAGTCCAAGAGACCCAGTACTTC
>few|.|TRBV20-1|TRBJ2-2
CSASGARGNTGELFF
TGCAGTGCTAGTGGTGCCAGGGGGAACACCGGGGAGCTGTTTTTT
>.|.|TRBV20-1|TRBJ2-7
CSARVRKRAYEQYF
TGCAGTGCTAGAGTAAGGAAAAGGGCCTACGAGCAGTACTTC
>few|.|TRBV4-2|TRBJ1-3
CASSQDRSAGNTIYF
TGTGCCAGCAGCCAAGACCGCTCCGCTGGAAACACCATATATTTT
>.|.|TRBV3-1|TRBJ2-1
CASSQEPGPHYNEQFF
TGTGCCAGCAGCCAAGAACCGGGACCTCACTACAATGAGCAGTTCTTC
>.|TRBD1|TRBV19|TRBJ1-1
CASMGTSTGSTEAFF
TGTGCCAGTATGGGGACGTCGACAGGGTCCACTGAAGCTTTCTTT
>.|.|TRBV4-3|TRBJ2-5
CASSQDWWETQYF
TGCGCCAGCAGCCAAGATTGGTGGGAGACCCAGTACTTC
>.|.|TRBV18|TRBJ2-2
CASSPSQGTGELFF
TGTGCCAGCTCACCAAGTCAAGGAACCGGGGAGCTGTTTTTT
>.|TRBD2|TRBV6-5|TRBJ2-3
CASSYRLAGTDTQYF
TGTGCCAGCAGTTACAGACTAGCGGGTACAGATACGCAGTATTTT
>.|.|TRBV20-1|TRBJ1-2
CSARGRGGDGYTF
TGCAGTGCTAGGGGAAGGGGAGGAGATGGCTACACCTTC
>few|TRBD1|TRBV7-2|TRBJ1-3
CASSLAGTGVGNTIYF
TGTGCCAGCAGCTTAGCCGGGACAGGGGTGGGAAACACCATATATTTT
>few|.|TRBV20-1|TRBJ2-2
CSAPRDFYTGELFF
TGCAGTGCTCCTCGGGACTTTTACACCGGGGAGCTGTTTTTT
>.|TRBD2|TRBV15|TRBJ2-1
CATSSQGLAGYNEQFF
TGTGCCACCAGCTCCCAAGGACTAGCGGGGTACAATGAGCAGTTCTTC
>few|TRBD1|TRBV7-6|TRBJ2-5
CASSLSGTAQETQYF
TGTGCCAGCAGCTTATCTGGGACAGCCCAAGAGACCCAGTACTTC
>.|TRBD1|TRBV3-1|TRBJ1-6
CASRPPGTANSPLHF
TGTGCCAGCAGACCCCCCGGGACAGCAAATTCACCCCTCCACTTT
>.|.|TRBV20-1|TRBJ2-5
CSAIPPGGAGETQYF
TGCAGTGCTATACCTCCGGGGGGCGCGGGGGAGACCCAGTACTTC
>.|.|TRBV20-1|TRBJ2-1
CSARETRSSRSYNEQFF
TGCAGTGCTAGGGAGACTCGGTCCTCTAGATCCTACAATGAGCAGTTCTTC
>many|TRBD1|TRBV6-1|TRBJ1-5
CASVKGQGGQPQHF
TGTGCCAGCGTAAAAGGACAGGGCGGACAGCCCCAGCATTTT
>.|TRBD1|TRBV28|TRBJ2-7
CASRRQGSHEQYF
TGTGCCAGCAGGAGACAGGGTTCCCACGAGCAGTACTTC
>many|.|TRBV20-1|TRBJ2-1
CSAAEGLPMYNEQFF
TGCAGTGCCGCAGAAGGACTCCCCATGTACAATGAGCAGTTCTTC
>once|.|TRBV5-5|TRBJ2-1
CASSPHPGGEQFF
TGTGCCAGCAGCCCCCATCCCGGGGGTGAGCAGTTCTTC
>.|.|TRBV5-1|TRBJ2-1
CASSWKGGGMHVSEQFF
TGCGCCAGCAGCTGGAAGGGGGGGGGAATGCATGTATCTGAGCAGTTCTTC
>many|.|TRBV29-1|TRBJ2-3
CSVEDSRDTQYF
TGCAGCGTTGAAGATTCCCGGGATACGCAGTATTTT
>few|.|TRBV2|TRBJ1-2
CASSGDRYGYTF
TGTGCCAGCAGTGGAGACAGATATGGCTACACCTTC
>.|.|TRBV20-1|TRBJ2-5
CSARDFGARETQYF
TGCAGTGCTAGAGATTTTGGGGCGAGGGAGACCCAGTACTTC
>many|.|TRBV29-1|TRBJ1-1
CSVVGSVGGTEAFF
TGCAGCGTTGTTGGATCCGTGGGGGGCACTGAAGCTTTCTTT
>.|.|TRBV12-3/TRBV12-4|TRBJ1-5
CASSPGLSPQHF
TGTGCCAGCAGCCCAGGATTGTCGCCCCAGCATTTT
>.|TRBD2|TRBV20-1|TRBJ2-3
CSARDPGTSGDTQYF
TGCAGTGCTAGAGATCCCGGGACTAGCGGAGATACGCAGTATTTT
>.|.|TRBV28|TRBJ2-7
CASSLSVRSSYEQYF
TGTGCCAGCAGCCTTAGCGTGAGGAGCTCCTACGAGCAGTACTTC
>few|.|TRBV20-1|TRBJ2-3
CSALDLAFFSTDTQYF
TGCAGTGCTCTCGACCTAGCCTTTTTCAGCACAGATACGCAGTATTTT
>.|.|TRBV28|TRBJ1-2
CASSSGTWDGYTF
TGTGCCAGCAGCTCCGGGACCTGGGATGGCTACACCTTC
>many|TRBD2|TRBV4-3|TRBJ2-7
CASSQDGGLAEGLYF
TGCGCCAGCAGCCAAGATGGGGGACTAGCGGAAGGGTTGTACTTC
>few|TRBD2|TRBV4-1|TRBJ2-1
CASSQLLGGSGAYSSYNEQFF
TGCGCCAGCAGCCAACTCCTAGGGGGTAGCGGGGCCTACAGCTCCTACAATGAGCAGTTCTTC
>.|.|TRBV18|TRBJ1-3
CASSPSPPGGGNTIYF
TGTGCCAGCTCACCCTCACCCCCCGGGGGGGGAAACACCATATATTTT
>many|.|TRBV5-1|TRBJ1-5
CASSITGGQPQHF
TGCGCCAGCAGCATCACGGGAGGTCAGCCCCAGCATTTT
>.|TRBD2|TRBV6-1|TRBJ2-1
CASQVGGGGRNEQFF
TGTGCCTCTCAGGTTGGCGGGGGGGGCCGTAATGAGCAGTTCTTC
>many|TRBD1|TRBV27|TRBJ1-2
CASSIQGDYGYTF
TGTGCCAGCAGTATACAGGGGGACTATGGCTACACCTTC
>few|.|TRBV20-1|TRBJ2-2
CSAPRLGFAGELFF
TGCAGTGCTCCCCGCTTGGGGTTCGCCGGGGAGCTGTTTTTT